This passage covers 14 T cell receptor beta chains from one sample sequenced in a study of graft-versus-host responses after intestinal transplantation. These receptors have no identified antigens. Using immunoSEQ multiplex PCR, the repertoire was profiled, and TCRdb retains in-frame clones only, with some absent. Of over 90,000 clones detected, roughly 93% appear once; the ten largest clones hold around 1.2%. Sequenced here: unstimulated CD8+ T cells sorted from spleen or lymph node cells, sampled before intestinal transplant. The receptor source for this set is a human donor who received an intestinal transplant.

The V and J genes are TRBV9 and TRBJ2-5; TRBD2 agrees at 12 bases. The ends lost 0 bases at V and 4 bases at J; junction bases unmatched: 10. The CDR3 spans 18 residues. Germline CDR1 and CDR2: SGDLS and YYNGEE. CDR3 coding DNA: TGTGCCAGCAGCGTAGATTGGCTAGCGGGGGGGCCGGGAGAGACCCAGTACTTC. Encoded protein: CASSVDWLAGGPGETQYF.

The chain has TRBV5-4 and TRBJ2-7; D not certain. This CDR3 spans 14 amino acids. Germline loops: CDR1 SGHNT, CDR2 YYREEE (reference sequence). V gave up 6 bases and J gave up 4 bases, with 17 bases separating them. CDR3: CASTVIQKPYEQYF. In DNA form, the CDR3 reads TGTGCCAGCACCGTAATACAGAAACCTTACGAGCAGTACTTC.

The genes are TRBV6-5 and TRBJ2-7, with no clear D. The CDR3 contains 14 residues. The germline CDR1 and CDR2 sequences are MNHEY and SVGAGI. V dropped 0 bases and J dropped 3 bases, with 9 bases sitting between them. In nucleotides, the CDR3 is TGTGCCAGCAGTTACTCTGCCGACGACTACGAGCAGTACTTC. This gives the protein CASSYSADDYEQYF.

The chain is built from TRBV11-1 and TRBJ2-7; D is ambiguous. The CDR3 has 16 amino acids. The germline CDR1 and CDR2 sequences are SGHAT and FQDESV (reference sequence). Trimming removed 1 base at V and 2 bases at J, with 15 bases between. The CDR3 region has the DNA TGTGCCAGCAGCTTAGGTTACGGTTTAAGCGCCTACGAGCAGTACTTC. Translation gives CASSLGYGLSAYEQYF.

The chain links TRBV6-5 to TRBJ2-2; D gene ambiguous. V was clipped by 4 bases and J by 5 bases, with 8 bases between them. Germline CDR1 is MNHEY and CDR2 is SVGAGI. This CDR3 spans 13 amino acids. The CDR3 here is CASSFRYTGELFF. The DNA for the CDR3 is TGTGCCAGCAGTTTTCGATATACCGGGGAGCTGTTTTTT.

This chain connects TRBV20-1 to TRBJ2-7; TRBD1 matches 7 bases. Per germline, CDR1 DFQATT and CDR2 SNEGSKA (reference sequence). Trimming cost V 7 bases and J 5 bases; bases outside gene matches: 5. The CDR3 covers 11 residues. The CDR3 sequence is CSGRQGHEQYF. In DNA form, the CDR3 reads TGCAGTGGCAGACAGGGCCACGAGCAGTACTTC.

The chain carries TRBV5-1 and TRBJ2-6, with D perhaps matching TRBD1 (6 bases). V was shortened by 2 bases and J by 2 bases, with 17 bases between the two germline ends. Germline V gives CDR1 SGHRS, CDR2 YFSETQ. This CDR3 is 18 amino acids long. The CDR3 DNA reads as TGCGCCAGCAGCTTTCAATTGGGACATATCGCTGGGGCCAACGTCCTGACTTTC. Protein product: CASSFQLGHIAGANVLTF.

This rearrangement joins TRBV29-1 to TRBJ2-7; D is uncertain. CDR1 and CDR2 from the germline V gene are SQVTM and ANQGSEA. The CDR3 extends over 12 amino acids. Trimming took off 0 bases at V and 0 bases at J, with 3 bases between the two ends. CDR3 residues: CSVEEDSYEQYF. The CDR3 nucleotides read TGCAGCGTTGAAGAGGACTCCTACGAGCAGTACTTC.

The chain has TRBV6-1 and TRBJ2-7, with 8 positions matching TRBD1. CDR3 size: 13 residues. CDR1 and CDR2 (germline): MNHNS, SASEGT. V shed 7 bases and J 6 bases; nucleotides not matched to a gene: 8. The CDR3: CASTGTGEFEQYF. CDR3 coding DNA: TGTGCCAGCACCGGGACAGGAGAGTTCGAGCAGTACTTC.

This chain links TRBV27 with TRBJ1-2; perhaps TRBD1 as D (5 bases). The germline V gene has CDR1 MNHEY and CDR2 SMNVEV (reference sequence). The CDR3 loop spans 13 amino acids. The germline V and J ends were trimmed by 7 bases and 3 bases, with 12 bases remaining between them. The CDR3 coding sequence is TGTGCCAGCACCCCAGGGCCTCACTATGGCTACACCTTC. Amino acid sequence: CASTPGPHYGYTF.

The rearrangement links TRBV5-6 to TRBJ2-3; the match to TRBD1 covers 7 bases. The germline CDR1 and CDR2 sequences are SGHDT and YYEEEE. The CDR3 covers 17 residues. Trimming took 4 bases from V and 3 from J; bases not matched to a gene: 14. The CDR3 is CASSPPTGLGSTDTQYF. The CDR3 DNA sequence: TGTGCCAGCAGCCCACCGACAGGGCTAGGTTCTACAGATACGCAGTATTTT.

This chain connects TRBV19 to TRBJ1-1; 8 positions agree with TRBD1. The V gene's germline CDR1 is LNHDA and CDR2 SQIVND (reference sequence). The CDR3 sequence is 15 residues long. Germline trimming cut 4 bases from V and 0 bases from J; bases unmatched to any gene: 4. As DNA, the CDR3 is TGTGCCAGTAGTACGCAGGGGGCTATGAACACTGAAGCTTTCTTT. Protein sequence: CASSTQGAMNTEAFF.

The J gene is TRBJ1-2, the V gene TRBV15; 9 nucleotides align to TRBD1. The CDR3 is 21 residues long. Per the germline V gene, CDR1 is LNHNV and CDR2 is YYDKDF (reference sequence). The junction had 17 bases not matched to a gene; V was cut back by 0 bases and J by 0 bases. CDR3 nucleotide sequence: TGTGCCACCAGCAGAGATGATGGGCTCGGGACAGGGCTCATCACTAACTATGGCTACACCTTC. This gives the protein CATSRDDGLGTGLITNYGYTF. The whole variable domain, filled in from reference TRBV15 and TRBJ1-2, reads DAMVIQNPRYQVTQFGKPVTLSCSQTLNHNVMYWYQQKSSQAPKLLFHYYDKDFNNEADTPDNFQSRRPNTSFCFLDIRSPGLGDTAMYLCATSRDDGLGTGLITNYGYTFGSGTRLTVV.

This clone is a singleton in its sample. This chain uses TRBV27 with TRBJ1-1; 7 bases are a match to TRBD1. Trimming removed 3 bases from V and 6 bases from J; junction bases left unmatched: 13. Germline CDR1 MNHEY, CDR2 SMNVEV (reference sequence). There are 16 residues in the CDR3. The CDR3 loop is CASSFFLAPGQPEAFF. CDR3 sequence (DNA): TGTGCCAGCAGTTTCTTCCTCGCCCCGGGACAGCCTGAAGCTTTCTTT.